Only a few counts were recorded for the clone carrying this T cell receptor beta chain. This record belongs to a study of blood T cell repertoires in COVID-19. On the study more broadly: There were acute and convalescent COVID-19 samples, and they came from the United States, Italy and Spain. T cells, B-cell-depleted T cells, or PBMCs provided the cDNA or gDNA that served as material.

Original handling: Reference gene primers were amplified, and this amplification served to estimate nucleated cell counts. Clones were read by immunoSEQ multiplex PCR, and TCRdb kept only the in-frame ones, dropping some. V, J and clone size reflect that table, while D and trimming were determined from the DNA. Of about 240,000 clones listed, around nine tenths are singletons. Germline V gives CDR1 SGHNT, CDR2 YENEEA. Trimming took off 5 bases at V and 5 bases at J, with 13 bases between the two ends. The CDR3 runs to 13 residues. V gene TRBV11-3 combines with J gene TRBJ2-7; a weak D match, TRBD1 (5 bases). The sample taken for sequencing was peripheral blood. This clonotype was obtained from a woman aged 70 to 79 with active or convalescent COVID-19. The CDR3 coding sequence is TGTGCCAGCAGCCCAGCGAGGACAAACGAGCAGTACTTC. Protein product: CASSPARTNEQYF.